The 26 T cell receptor beta chains below all came from one sample that was sequenced in a study of T cell changes during pregnancy in multiple sclerosis. Clones were read by immunoSEQ multiplex PCR, and TCRdb kept only the in-frame ones, dropping some. The sample contains around 34,000 clones, about 95% of which appear only once. Sequenced here: CD4+ T cells from peripheral blood mononuclear cells, sampled in the second trimester of pregnancy. The receptors stem from a female donor with multiple sclerosis, enrolled in a pregnancy study.

CDR3 amino acids: CASSDRALSYEQYF. CDR3 coding DNA: TGTGCCAGCAGTGACAGGGCCCTTTCCTACGAGCAGTACTTC. V and J are TRBV6-1 and TRBJ2-7; D may be TRBD1 (5 bases). With 3 bases removed from V and 1 base from J, the gap between germline ends came to 10 bases. The CDR3 is 14 residues long. The germline gives CDR1 MNHNS, CDR2 SASEGT.

The rearrangement uses TRBV2 and TRBJ2-2; the D gene is possibly TRBD2 (5 bases). V lost 10 bases and J lost 8, with 17 bases in between. Germline V gene lookup returns CDR1 SNHLY and CDR2 FYNNEI. The CDR3 is 13 amino acids. The CDR3 sequence: CAKSTGMGGELFF. CDR3 DNA: TGTGCCAAAAGCACGGGGATGGGGGGGGAGCTGTTTTTT.

This chain connects TRBV5-1 to TRBJ1-2, with D hard to call. The V and J ends lost 4 bases and 2 bases respectively, with 12 bases between them. The CDR3 spans 14 residues. Germline V gene data show CDR1 as SGHRS and CDR2 as YFSETQ. This chain's CDR3 is CASSQAPENYGYTF. The CDR3, as DNA: TGCGCCAGCAGCCAGGCTCCAGAGAACTATGGCTACACCTTC.

The chain joins TRBV6-1 to TRBJ2-3, with 8 bases identical to TRBD1. Germline V gene sequence: CDR1 MNHNS, CDR2 SASEGT. The CDR3 runs 14 residues. The ends lost 8 bases at V and 2 bases at J; junction bases unmatched: 6. The CDR3 DNA sequence: TGTGCCAGCCCCCGGACAGGGACCACAGATACGCAGTATTTT. It yields the protein CASPRTGTTDTQYF.

This rearrangement joins TRBV6-5 to TRBJ1-1, with 9 bases matching TRBD1. The V gene end was trimmed by 7 bases and the J gene end by 4 bases; junction bases not matched to a gene: 7. The CDR3 is 14 amino acids. Germline V gene lookup returns CDR1 MNHEY and CDR2 SVGAGI. The CDR3, as DNA: TGTGCCAGCACCAGGACAGGGGTTGGCACTGAAGCTTTCTTT. It codes for CASTRTGVGTEAFF.

The chain carries TRBV6-6 and TRBJ1-3, with unresolved D. CDR1 and CDR2 from the germline V gene are MNHNY and SVGAGI (reference sequence). The CDR3 extends over 15 amino acids. Trimming took off 0 bases at V and 0 bases at J, with 6 bases between the two ends. CDR3 nucleotide sequence: TGTGCCAGCAGTTACTCATCGGGCTCTGGAAACACCATATATTTT. The encoded protein is CASSYSSGSGNTIYF.

The chain carries TRBV2 and TRBJ1-1; D remains ambiguous. Germline loops: CDR1 SNHLY, CDR2 FYNNEI. Trimming stripped 3 bases from V and 1 base from J, with 9 bases between. The CDR3 is made up of 14 amino acids. The CDR3 reads CASSDDTGNTEAFF. CDR3 DNA: TGTGCCAGCAGTGATGACACCGGGAACACTGAAGCTTTCTTT.

The J gene is TRBJ1-4, the V gene TRBV19; D is uncertain. Trimming shortened V by 5 bases and J by 3 bases, and 19 bases separated the two germline ends. The CDR3 runs 17 residues. CDR1 is LNHDA, CDR2 SQIVND, per germline (reference sequence). The CDR3 region has the DNA TGTGCCAGTAGTCCCCGACACAGCCGATGGGCTAATGAAAAACTGTTTTTT. It translates to CASSPRHSRWANEKLFF.

The V call is TRBV5-1, the J call TRBJ2-5; perhaps TRBD1 as D (6 bases). The CDR3 has 13 amino acids. The germline V and J ends were trimmed by 4 bases and 4 bases, with 11 bases remaining between them. In germline, CDR1 is SGHRS, CDR2 YFSETQ. The CDR3 DNA reads as TGCGCCAGCAGCCCGGACAGAGGAGAGACCCAGTACTTC. It is translated as CASSPDRGETQYF.

The V and J genes are TRBV5-1 and TRBJ2-3; a weak D match, TRBD1 (6 bases). Germline CDR1 is SGHRS and CDR2 is YFSETQ. CDR3 length equals 14 residues. V lost 4 bases, J lost 2 bases, and 11 bases lay in between. The CDR3, as DNA: TGCGCCAGCAGCCTGGGACATATCACAGATACGCAGTATTTT. Amino acid sequence: CASSLGHITDTQYF.

The chain employs TRBV19 and TRBJ2-2; TRBD1 agrees at 9 bases. Trimming at V came to 8 bases and at J to 5 bases, leaving 12 bases not matched to a gene. This CDR3 is 16 amino acids long. Germline CDR1 reads LNHDA; CDR2 reads SQIVND (reference sequence). CDR3: CASPGRDREFTGELFF. The CDR3 nucleotides are TGTGCCAGTCCCGGGCGGGACAGGGAATTTACCGGGGAGCTGTTTTTT.

This clone was observed once. The chain employs TRBV5-1 and TRBJ1-1; TRBD1 is a possible D gene (5 bases). Trimming pared 4 bases from V and 0 bases from J, leaving 13 bases between. Looked up from germline, CDR1 is SGHRS and CDR2 is YFSETQ. The CDR3 is made up of 15 amino acids. CDR3 in DNA: TGCGCCAGCAGCGTGGGAACAGGCATGAACACTGAAGCTTTCTTT. As protein: CASSVGTGMNTEAFF.

The chain carries TRBV4-3 and TRBJ1-2, with 7 bases identical to TRBD1. Unmatched junction bases numbered 8, after V lost 2 bases and J lost 8 bases. Germline V gene lookup returns CDR1 LGHNA and CDR2 YSLEER. This CDR3 is 14 amino acids long. The CDR3: CASSQQLQGGGYTF. The CDR3 DNA is TGCGCCAGCAGCCAACAGCTCCAGGGGGGAGGCTACACCTTC.

This rearrangement joins TRBV19 to TRBJ1-6; 8 nucleotides agree with TRBD1. The CDR3 sequence is 15 residues long. CDR1 and CDR2 (germline): LNHDA, SQIVND (reference sequence). The V gene end was trimmed by 4 bases and the J gene end by 11 bases; junction bases not matched to a gene: 10. The CDR3 loop reads CASSNLGQGPPPLHF. Written as DNA, the CDR3 is TGTGCCAGTAGTAACCTAGGACAGGGACCGCCACCCCTCCACTTT.

The chain has TRBV19 and TRBJ1-1, with D maybe TRBD1 (6 bases). The V end lost 1 base, the J end lost 3 bases, and 21 bases lay between the germline ends. The CDR3 length is 18 residues. Germline V gene lookup returns CDR1 LNHDA and CDR2 SQIVND (reference sequence). CDR3 residues: CASSIGSGGIHLHTEAFF. The CDR3 DNA sequence: TGTGCCAGTAGTATAGGATCGGGGGGCATTCACTTGCACACTGAAGCTTTCTTT.

The chain has TRBV7-9 and TRBJ2-1, with D perhaps TRBD1 (5 bases). Germline CDR1 SEHNR, CDR2 FQNEAQ (reference sequence). This CDR3 is built from 16 residues. Deletions cut 2 bases from V and 8 bases from J, with 19 bases between. CDR3: CASSLRRTSLGDEQFF. In nucleotides, the CDR3 is TGTGCCAGCAGCTTAAGAAGGACATCTCTAGGCGATGAGCAGTTCTTC.

This chain joins TRBV7-6 and TRBJ2-1, with 7 bases fitting TRBD2. The CDR3 runs to 15 residues. V lost 4 bases, J lost 5 bases, and 8 bases stayed unmatched. Germline assignment: CDR1 SGHVS and CDR2 FNYEAQ. The DNA for the CDR3 is TGTGCCAGCAGCTCCGCTAGCGGTTCTCACAATGAGCAGTTCTTC. Encoded protein: CASSSASGSHNEQFF.

This sequence joins TRBV5-1 and TRBJ2-5, with 8 bases that match TRBD1. Looked up from germline, CDR1 is SGHRS and CDR2 is YFSETQ. CDR3 length equals 13 residues. V lost 1 base, J lost 9 bases, and 5 bases stayed unmatched. The CDR3 DNA sequence: TGCGCCAGCAGCTTGTCGGGACAGGAGGCCCAGTACTTC. Protein: CASSLSGQEAQYF.

The rearrangement links TRBV6-6 to TRBJ1-1, with TRBD1 as a possible D gene (5 bases). V lost 0 bases to trimming and J lost 1 base, with 9 bases between them. The CDR3 has 15 residues. Germline V gene data show CDR1 as MNHNY and CDR2 as SVGAGI (reference sequence). CDR3 loop: CASSYSGVGNTEAFF. The CDR3 DNA reads TGTGCCAGCAGTTACTCAGGGGTGGGGAACACTGAAGCTTTCTTT.

The V and J genes are TRBV7-9 and TRBJ1-1; unclear D gene. The CDR3 has 14 residues. The V gene's germline CDR1 is SEHNR and CDR2 FQNEAQ (reference sequence). V was clipped by 3 bases and J by 5 bases, with 13 bases between them. The CDR3 loop is CASSLEGSRTEAFF. The CDR3 DNA reads as TGTGCCAGCAGCTTGGAGGGCTCGAGAACTGAAGCTTTCTTT.

The rearrangement joins TRBV2 to TRBJ2-5, with 7 positions matching TRBD2. The trim removed 6 bases at V and 5 bases at J, leaving 6 bases unmatched. The germline gives CDR1 SNHLY, CDR2 FYNNEI. This CDR3 is built from 13 residues. The CDR3 is CASRGRAVETQYF. The DNA of the CDR3 is TGTGCCAGCAGGGGGAGGGCAGTGGAGACCCAGTACTTC.

This rearrangement joins TRBV9 to TRBJ2-4; the D is unclear. Trimming pared 4 bases from V and 7 bases from J, leaving 12 bases between. The germline CDR1 and CDR2 sequences are SGDLS and YYNGEE. The CDR3 spans 13 residues. The CDR3 DNA follows: TGTGCCAGCAGCCCCATAAACAAGAACATTCAGTACTTC. Translating gives CASSPINKNIQYF.

This chain links TRBV6-5 with TRBJ2-3, with 8 positions matching TRBD2. CDR1 MNHEY and CDR2 SVGAGI come from the germline V gene. Germline trimming cut 7 bases from V and 5 bases from J; bases unmatched to any gene: 8. There are 14 residues in the CDR3. The CDR3 DNA reads as TGTGCCAGCACCGAGCCGGGGGGGTTAGATACGCAGTATTTT. Its protein is CASTEPGGLDTQYF.

V is TRBV14 and J is TRBJ1-2, with 7 bases that match TRBD1. Germline assignment: CDR1 SGHDN and CDR2 FVKESK. CDR3 size: 13 residues. Trimming took 3 bases from V and 4 from J; bases not matched to a gene: 2. The chain's CDR3 is CASSHRDSYGYTF. DNA of the CDR3: TGTGCCAGCAGCCACCGGGACAGCTATGGCTACACCTTC.

V usage is TRBV18 and J usage is TRBJ2-1; 7 nucleotides align to TRBD2. The CDR3 length is 16 residues. CDR1 and CDR2 (germline): KGHSH, LQKENI. V dropped 4 bases and J dropped 3; count of bases not matched to a gene: 9. CDR3 DNA sequence: TGTGCCAGCTCACTGGGAGTGGGCGGGGGCTACAATGAGCAGTTCTTC. Translating it yields CASSLGVGGGYNEQFF.

The CDR3 spells CASSFPGGRYEQYF. The CDR3 DNA sequence: TGTGCCAGCAGCTTCCCGGGGGGCCGCTACGAGCAGTACTTC. The V and J genes are TRBV7-2 and TRBJ2-7; the D gene is possibly TRBD2 (7 bases). Looked up from germline, CDR1 is SGHTA and CDR2 is FQGNSA. The CDR3 covers 14 residues. V dropped 3 bases and J dropped 3 bases, with 12 bases sitting between them.